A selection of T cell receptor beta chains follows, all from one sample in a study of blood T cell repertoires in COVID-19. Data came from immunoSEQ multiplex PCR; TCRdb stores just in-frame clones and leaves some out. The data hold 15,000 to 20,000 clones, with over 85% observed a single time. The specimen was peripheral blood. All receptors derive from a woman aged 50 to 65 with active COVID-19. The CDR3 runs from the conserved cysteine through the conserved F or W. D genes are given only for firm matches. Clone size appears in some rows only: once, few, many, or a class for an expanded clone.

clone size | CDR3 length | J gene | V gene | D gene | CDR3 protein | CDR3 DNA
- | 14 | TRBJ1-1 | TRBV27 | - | CASSFRGSDTEAFF | TGTGCCAGCAGTTTCAGAGGGTCGGACACTGAAGCTTTCTTT
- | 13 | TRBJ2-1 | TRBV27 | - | CASSAGYGNEQFF | TGTGCCAGCTCAGCAGGATATGGTAATGAGCAGTTCTTC
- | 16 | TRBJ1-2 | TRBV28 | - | CASSSPSDRPRYGYTF | TGTGCCAGCAGTTCTCCGTCAGACAGGCCAAGGTATGGCTACACCTTC
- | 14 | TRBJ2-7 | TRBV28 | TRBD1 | CASTKGQSSYEQYF | TGTGCCAGCACTAAGGGACAGAGCTCCTACGAGCAGTACTTC
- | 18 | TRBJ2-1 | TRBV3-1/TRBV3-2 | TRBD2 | CASSQVGGSGRAYNEQFF | TGTGCCAGCAGCCAAGTTGGCGGTAGCGGGAGGGCCTACAATGAGCAGTTCTTC
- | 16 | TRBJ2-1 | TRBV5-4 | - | CASSASGGVSYNEQFF | TGTGCCAGCAGCGCCAGCGGAGGGGTCTCCTACAATGAGCAGTTCTTC
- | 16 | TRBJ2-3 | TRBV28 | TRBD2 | CASSPWGGGDTDTQYF | TGTGCCAGCAGTCCATGGGGGGGAGGAGACACAGATACGCAGTATTTT
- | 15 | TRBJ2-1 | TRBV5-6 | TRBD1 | CASSLAGQGVNEQFF | TGTGCCAGCAGCTTGGCGGGACAGGGAGTGAATGAGCAGTTCTTC
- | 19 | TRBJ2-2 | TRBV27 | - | CASVRTVGRGTLNTGELFF | TGTGCCAGCGTTCGAACCGTCGGAAGGGGCACTCTGAACACCGGGGAGCTGTTTTTT
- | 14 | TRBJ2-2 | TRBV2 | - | CASRGLTNTGELFF | TGTGCCAGCAGAGGACTAACGAACACCGGGGAGCTGTTTTTT
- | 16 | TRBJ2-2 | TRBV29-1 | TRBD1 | CSVIPTGLVNTGELFF | TGCAGCGTTATACCGACAGGGTTGGTAAACACCGGGGAGCTGTTTTTT
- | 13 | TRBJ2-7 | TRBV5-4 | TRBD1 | CASSIPGTGEQYF | TGTGCCAGCAGCATACCAGGGACAGGCGAGCAGTACTTC
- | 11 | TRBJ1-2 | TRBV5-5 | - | CASSFSGGYTF | TGTGCCAGCAGCTTTTCCGGTGGCTACACCTTC
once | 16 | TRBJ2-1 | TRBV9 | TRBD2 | CASSPNLAGVYNEQFF | TGTGCCAGCAGCCCAAACCTAGCGGGGGTTTACAATGAGCAGTTCTTC
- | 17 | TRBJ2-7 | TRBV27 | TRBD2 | CASSLGLAGPSSYEQYF | TGTGCCAGCAGTTTAGGGCTAGCGGGGCCGAGCTCCTACGAGCAGTACTTC
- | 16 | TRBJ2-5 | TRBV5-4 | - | CASSHLRGGVGETQYF | TGTGCCAGCAGCCACTTACGAGGGGGAGTCGGGGAGACCCAGTACTTC
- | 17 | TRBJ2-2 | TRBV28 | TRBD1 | CASSPTLTGGLSGELFF | TGTGCCAGCAGTCCGACCCTGACAGGGGGCCTTTCCGGGGAGCTGTTTTTT
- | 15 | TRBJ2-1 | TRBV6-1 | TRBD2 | CASSDIGRGDNEQFF | TGTGCCAGCAGTGATATCGGGAGGGGGGACAATGAGCAGTTCTTC
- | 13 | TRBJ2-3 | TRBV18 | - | CASSPLNSDTQYF | TGTGCCAGCTCACCACTTAATTCAGATACGCAGTATTTT
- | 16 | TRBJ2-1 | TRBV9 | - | CASSVLRSSSYNEQFF | TGTGCCAGCAGCGTCCTCCGGAGTAGCTCCTACAATGAGCAGTTCTTC
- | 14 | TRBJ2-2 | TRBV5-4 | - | CASSLYAGSGELFF | TGTGCCAGCAGCTTGTATGCGGGGTCCGGGGAGCTGTTTTTT
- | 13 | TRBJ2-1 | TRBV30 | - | CAWSVHRVDEQFF | TGTGCCTGGAGTGTACACAGGGTAGATGAGCAGTTCTTC
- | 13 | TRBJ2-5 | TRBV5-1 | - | CASSPDLEETQYF | TGCGCCAGCAGCCCTGATCTAGAAGAGACCCAGTACTTC
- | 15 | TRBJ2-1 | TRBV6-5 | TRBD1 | CASRQSGQTDNEQFF | TGTGCCAGCAGGCAATCGGGACAGACGGACAATGAGCAGTTCTTC
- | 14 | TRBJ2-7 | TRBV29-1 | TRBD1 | CSVVLRQGAWEQYF | TGCAGCGTTGTGTTGAGACAGGGGGCTTGGGAGCAGTACTTC
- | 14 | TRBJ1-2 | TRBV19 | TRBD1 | CASRPTRTGQGYTF | TGTGCCAGTAGACCTACCCGGACAGGCCAGGGCTACACCTTC
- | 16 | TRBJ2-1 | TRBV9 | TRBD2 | CASSGVAGVHYNEQFF | TGTGCCAGCAGCGGCGTCGCGGGAGTGCACTACAATGAGCAGTTCTTC
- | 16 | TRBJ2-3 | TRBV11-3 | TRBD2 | CASSRGTSGRTDTQYF | TGTGCCAGCAGCCGGGGGACTAGCGGGCGCACAGATACGCAGTATTTT
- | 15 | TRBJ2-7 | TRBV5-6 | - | CASSLAGTNSYEQYF | TGTGCCAGCAGCTTGGCCGGGACAAACTCCTACGAGCAGTACTTC
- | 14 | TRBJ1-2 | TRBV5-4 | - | CASTLGVANYGYTF | TGTGCCAGCACCCTGGGAGTAGCTAACTATGGCTACACCTTC
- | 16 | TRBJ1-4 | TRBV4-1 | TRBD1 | CASSQGQGWGNEKLFF | TGCGCCAGCAGCCAAGGACAGGGCTGGGGTAATGAAAAACTGTTTTTT
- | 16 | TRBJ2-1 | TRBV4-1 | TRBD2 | CASSQPLAGEGNEQFF | TGCGCCAGCAGCCAACCGCTAGCGGGAGAAGGAAATGAGCAGTTCTTC
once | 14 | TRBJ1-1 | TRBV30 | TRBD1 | CAWSGTGLRAEAFF | TGTGCCTGGAGTGGGACAGGTCTTCGCGCTGAAGCTTTCTTT
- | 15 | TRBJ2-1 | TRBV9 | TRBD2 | CASSVTGTSGNEQFF | TGTGCCAGCAGCGTAACCGGGACTAGCGGCAATGAGCAGTTCTTC
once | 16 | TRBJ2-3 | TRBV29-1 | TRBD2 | CSVHGLAGGSTDTQYF | TGCAGCGTCCACGGACTAGCGGGAGGCAGCACAGATACGCAGTATTTT